These 15 T cell receptor beta chains share one sample of origin, sequenced in a study of T cell responses to AZD1222 COVID-19 vaccine. Profiled with immunoSEQ multiplex PCR; TCRdb holds only in-frame clones, not every one. Of some 81,000 clones in the sample, approximately 90% were seen once. The starting material was peripheral blood, obtained 28 days after the second AZD1222 dose. Receptors were obtained from an adult who received the AZD1222 COVID-19 vaccine.

The gene calls are TRBV6-6 and TRBJ2-1; no definite D call. The germline V gene encodes CDR1 MNHNY and CDR2 SVGAGI (reference sequence). V gave up 2 bases and J gave up 0 bases, with 2 bases separating them. This CDR3 is 13 amino acids long. The CDR3 nucleotides read TGTGCCAGCAGTTACGACTCCTACAATGAGCAGTTCTTC. It translates to CASSYDSYNEQFF.

The gene calls are TRBV11-2 and TRBJ2-1; D unresolved. The CDR3 runs 13 residues. Per germline, CDR1 SGHAT and CDR2 FQNNGV. V lost 5 bases and J lost 4, with 9 bases in between. The CDR3 nucleotides are TGTGCCAGCAGCACCAACTTATACAATGAGCAGTTCTTC. Translated, it gives CASSTNLYNEQFF. Using reference TRBV11-2 and TRBJ2-1 for the parts outside the CDR3, the full variable domain is EAGVAQSPRYKIIEKRQSVAFWCNPISGHATLYWYQQILGQGPKLLIQFQNNGVVDDSQLPKDRFSAERLKGVDSTLKIQPAKLEDSAVYLCASSTNLYNEQFFGPGTRLTVL.

The V call is TRBV28, the J call TRBJ1-2; perhaps TRBD1 as D (6 bases). V dropped 6 bases and J dropped 4 bases, with 12 bases sitting between them. CDR3 length equals 13 residues. Germline V gives CDR1 MDHEN, CDR2 SYDVKM. The CDR3 sequence is CASSRGTLYGYTF. The CDR3 DNA reads as TGTGCCAGCAGCCGCGGGACACTCTATGGCTACACCTTC.

This chain links TRBV2 with TRBJ1-6, with D unresolved. CDR3 length equals 14 residues. From germline, CDR1 is SNHLY and CDR2 FYNNEI. The V and J ends lost 4 bases and 5 bases respectively, with 9 bases between them. Here the CDR3 DNA reads TGTGCCAGCAGTGGTGGGTTCGATAATTCACCCCTCCACTTT. This gives the protein CASSGGFDNSPLHF.

This sequence joins TRBV2 and TRBJ1-2; TRBD1 agrees at 7 bases. The germline V gene has CDR1 SNHLY and CDR2 FYNNEI. The CDR3 has 14 amino acids. The V gene end was trimmed by 6 bases and the J gene end by 6 bases; junction bases not matched to a gene: 10. DNA of the CDR3: TGTGCCAGCAGGGCCGGACAGGTCTACGATGGCTACACCTTC. Protein product: CASRAGQVYDGYTF.

The chain couples TRBV2 to TRBJ2-5; tentatively, D is TRBD2 (5 bases). With 6 bases removed from V and 1 base from J, the gap between germline ends came to 15 bases. The CDR3 is made up of 15 amino acids. Germline lookup yields CDR1 SNHLY and CDR2 FYNNEI. The CDR3 nucleotides read TGTGCCAGCAGGCAAACCGGGGTACGCCAAGAGACCCAGTACTTC. Its translation is CASRQTGVRQETQYF.

The chain is built from TRBV2 and TRBJ1-2, with a possible D match to TRBD1 (5 bases). Deletions cut 4 bases from V and 1 base from J, with 10 bases between. CDR3 length equals 14 residues. Germline V CDR1 and CDR2: SNHLY, FYNNEI. The CDR3 sequence: CASSAHDSNYGYTF. In DNA form, the CDR3 reads TGTGCCAGCAGTGCCCACGACAGTAACTATGGCTACACCTTC.

V gene TRBV18 combines with J gene TRBJ1-5; maybe TRBD1 (5 bases). The CDR3 is made up of 15 amino acids. In germline, CDR1 is KGHSH, CDR2 LQKENI. V lost 5 bases, J lost 5 bases, and 16 bases lay in between. The CDR3 DNA is TGTGCCAGCTCAAGGGGTTTGCAGATAGATCAGCCCCAGCATTTT. This sequence encodes CASSRGLQIDQPQHF.

This clone was recorded once. The chain couples TRBV18 to TRBJ2-5; a possible D gene is TRBD2 (5 bases). Germline-derived CDR1 and CDR2 are KGHSH and LQKENI. Trimming left V 1 base short and J 1 base short, with 7 bases between. This CDR3 spans 14 amino acids. The CDR3 region has the DNA TGTGCCAGCTCACCACAACGGGGCCAAGAGACCCAGTACTTC. This gives the protein CASSPQRGQETQYF.

This clone was observed a single time. The same CDR3 arises from other DNA sequences in this sample as well. V gene TRBV18 combines with J gene TRBJ1-2; TRBD1 matches 9 bases. The CDR3 covers 13 residues. The germline V gene encodes CDR1 KGHSH and CDR2 LQKENI. J was trimmed by 8 bases and V by 3 bases; bases with no gene match: 4. CDR3 sequence (DNA): TGTGCCAGCTCACCCCGGACAGGGGACGGCTACACCTTC. Translation gives CASSPRTGDGYTF.

This clone was detected once. The chain has TRBV11-1 and TRBJ2-1, with TRBD2 as a possible D gene (5 bases). This CDR3 has 16 residues. The germline V and J ends were trimmed by 5 bases and 0 bases, with 14 bases remaining between them. Germline CDR1 is SGHAT and CDR2 is FQDESV (reference sequence). CDR3: CASSPARRRSYNEQFF. Written as DNA, the CDR3 is TGTGCCAGCAGCCCCGCCCGGAGGCGCTCCTACAATGAGCAGTTCTTC.

The count of this clone is one. The V gene is TRBV18, the J gene TRBJ1-4; no clear D. V was pared by 2 bases and J by 0 bases, with 4 bases between. CDR1 and CDR2 (germline): KGHSH, LQKENI. CDR3 length: 14 amino acids. For the CDR3, the DNA is TGTGCCAGCTCACCAACTGCAACTAATGAAAAACTGTTTTTT. Translated, it gives CASSPTATNEKLFF.

The rearrangement joins TRBV6-6 to TRBJ1-3; the match to TRBD1 covers 10 bases. V was pared by 5 bases and J by 4 bases, with 14 bases of the junction left unmatched. CDR3 size: 18 residues. From germline, CDR1 is MNHNY and CDR2 SVGAGI (reference sequence). For the CDR3, the DNA is TGTGCCAGCAGTCCCCCCTTTCGACAGGGGGCGAAAGGAAACACCATATATTTT. This translates into CASSPPFRQGAKGNTIYF.

The chain recombines TRBV6-6 with TRBJ1-4; 8 bases agree with TRBD1. The CDR3 loop spans 15 amino acids. V shed 6 bases, J shed 0 bases, and the junction held 3 bases outside the gene matches. Germline CDR1 is MNHNY and CDR2 is SVGAGI (reference sequence). The CDR3: CASSGQGSTNEKLFF. CDR3 DNA: TGTGCCAGCAGCGGACAGGGATCAACTAATGAAAAACTGTTTTTT.

This chain links TRBV19 with TRBJ2-1, with D tentatively TRBD2 (6 bases). Trimming removed 1 base from V and 8 bases from J, with 12 bases in between. The CDR3 length is 14 residues. Per germline, CDR1 LNHDA and CDR2 SQIVND (reference sequence). The CDR3 region has the DNA TGTGCCAGTAGTATAGTCGGCGGGGAAGATGAGCAGTTCTTC. As protein: CASSIVGGEDEQFF.